The rows below give T cell receptor beta chains drawn from one sample of a study of blood T cell repertoires in COVID-19. Only in-frame clones appear in the TCRdb table, and some are missing; sequencing was by immunoSEQ multiplex PCR. The table has some 97,000 clones, roughly 79% seen once; the top ten hold approximately 31%. The sample consisted of peripheral blood. The source is a man in his 70s with active or convalescent COVID-19. CDR3s include the opening cysteine and the closing phenylalanine or tryptophan. Fields, in order: J gene, clone size, V gene, D gene, CDR3 DNA, CDR3 protein. D genes are given only for firm matches. Size tells how often a clone was seen (once, few, many) or the class of an expanded clone, and some rows leave it out.

J: TRBJ2-2; size: NA; V: TRBV30; D: TRBD1; DNA: TGTGCCTGGGACCGGACAGGGGGAAGGAACGGGGAGCTGTTTTTT; CDR3: CAWDRTGGRNGELFF
J: TRBJ2-5; size: NA; V: TRBV9; D: NA; DNA: TGTGCCAGCAGCGTAGTAACAGGTTACCAAGAGACCCAGTACTTC; CDR3: CASSVVTGYQETQYF
J: TRBJ2-3; size: NA; V: TRBV24-1; D: TRBD2; DNA: TGTGCCACCAGTGCCCTCGGGACTAGCGGGGAAGATACGCAGTATTTT; CDR3: CATSALGTSGEDTQYF
J: TRBJ1-4; size: NA; V: TRBV5-4; D: TRBD1; DNA: TGTGCCAGCAGCTACAGACAGGGGAACGAGGAAAAACTGTTTTTT; CDR3: CASSYRQGNEEKLFF
J: TRBJ1-6; size: NA; V: TRBV6-5; D: TRBD1; DNA: TGTGCCAGCTACGGGACAGCCTATAATTCACCCCTCCACTTT; CDR3: CASYGTAYNSPLHF
J: TRBJ1-1; size: NA; V: TRBV7-2; D: NA; DNA: TGTGCCAGCAGCCCTTCCCTAGTAACGGACACTGAAGCTTTCTTT; CDR3: CASSPSLVTDTEAFF
J: TRBJ1-5; size: few; V: TRBV6-1; D: NA; DNA: TGTGCCAGCAGTGAATGGCAGGGAAGCAATCAGCCCCAGCATTTT; CDR3: CASSEWQGSNQPQHF
J: TRBJ2-3; size: NA; V: TRBV19; D: TRBD2; DNA: TGTGCCAGTAGTGTGGCCGGGACTAAAGTAGGAGATACGCAGTATTTT; CDR3: CASSVAGTKVGDTQYF
J: TRBJ1-1; size: once; V: TRBV6-6; D: TRBD1; DNA: TGTGCCAGCAGTTACCCAGACAGGGGGGCGGAAGCTTTCTTT; CDR3: CASSYPDRGAEAFF
J: TRBJ1-2; size: NA; V: TRBV28; D: NA; DNA: TGTGCCAGCGGGACATCAGCCCGAGATGGCTACACCTTC; CDR3: CASGTSARDGYTF
J: TRBJ2-1; size: NA; V: TRBV11-3; D: TRBD2; DNA: TGTGCCAGCAGCTTAACTAGCGGGAGCGACAATGAGCAGTTCTTC; CDR3: CASSLTSGSDNEQFF
J: TRBJ1-6; size: NA; V: TRBV9; D: NA; DNA: TGTGCCAGCAGCCCTGAGGTTAATTCACCCCTCCACTTT; CDR3: CASSPEVNSPLHF
J: TRBJ2-7; size: few; V: TRBV7-6; D: TRBD2; DNA: TGTGCCAGCAGGGCTACTAGCGGGGATGGGGGGGAGCAGTACTTC; CDR3: CASRATSGDGGEQYF
J: TRBJ1-1; size: NA; V: TRBV29-1; D: NA; DNA: TGCAGCGTTCAGACAGGGAACACTGAAGCTTTCTTT; CDR3: CSVQTGNTEAFF
J: TRBJ1-1; size: NA; V: TRBV18; D: NA; DNA: TGTGCCAGCTCACCGCTATCTCCGGGGGTGCTGAACACTGAAGCTTTCTTT; CDR3: CASSPLSPGVLNTEAFF
J: TRBJ1-1; size: NA; V: TRBV3-1/TRBV3-2; D: NA; DNA: TGTGCCAGCAGCCAAGATTGGGGGGGCACTGAAGCTTTCTTT; CDR3: CASSQDWGGTEAFF
J: TRBJ2-7; size: NA; V: TRBV6-2/TRBV6-3; D: NA; DNA: TGTGCCAGCAGTTACTCTGGGCTAGCAGGCGAGCAGTACTTC; CDR3: CASSYSGLAGEQYF
J: TRBJ1-5; size: NA; V: TRBV3-1/TRBV3-2; D: NA; DNA: TGTGCCAGCAGCCAAGACCCCCAGAATCAGCCCCAGCATTTT; CDR3: CASSQDPQNQPQHF
J: TRBJ2-1; size: NA; V: TRBV20-1; D: TRBD2; DNA: TGCAGTGCGAGTGTTAGCGGGAGTTACAATGAGCAGTTCTTC; CDR3: CSASVSGSYNEQFF
J: TRBJ2-1; size: NA; V: TRBV4-1; D: TRBD2; DNA: TGCGCCAGCAGCCCAAGACTAGCGGGGGGTACCTACAATGAGCAGTTCTTC; CDR3: CASSPRLAGGTYNEQFF
J: TRBJ1-1; size: NA; V: TRBV13; D: NA; DNA: TGTGCCAGCAGCTTACAGGGTAGCACTGAAGCTTTCTTT; CDR3: CASSLQGSTEAFF
J: TRBJ2-6; size: NA; V: TRBV7-6; D: TRBD1; DNA: TGTGCCAGCATCCAGGGGGCTACGCCCTCTGGGGCCAACGTCCTGACTTTC; CDR3: CASIQGATPSGANVLTF
J: TRBJ1-5; size: once; V: TRBV7-3; D: NA; DNA: TGTGCCAGCAGCCTCGACCGAGGTCAGCCCCAGCATTTT; CDR3: CASSLDRGQPQHF
J: TRBJ2-7; size: NA; V: TRBV10-3; D: NA; DNA: TGTGCCATCAGCCTAAACGAACGCGGGGGCGGGTTCTCCTACGAGCAGTACTTC; CDR3: CAISLNERGGGFSYEQYF
J: TRBJ1-5; size: few; V: TRBV2; D: NA; DNA: TGTGCCAGCAGGCCCGGTGGTATTGGCAATCAGCCCCAGCATTTT; CDR3: CASRPGGIGNQPQHF
J: TRBJ2-5; size: NA; V: TRBV5-5; D: TRBD2; DNA: TGTGCCAGCAGCCTGTGGGAGGGTAGTAACCAAGAGACCCAGTACTTC; CDR3: CASSLWEGSNQETQYF
J: TRBJ1-1; size: NA; V: TRBV6-5; D: NA; DNA: TGTGCCAGCAGTTACCGCCAGGGCGCGGACACTGAAGCTTTCTTT; CDR3: CASSYRQGADTEAFF
J: TRBJ1-5; size: NA; V: TRBV6-5; D: TRBD1; DNA: TGTGCCAGCAGCCGCGGGACAGGTCGGGATCAGCCCCAGCATTTT; CDR3: CASSRGTGRDQPQHF
J: TRBJ1-2; size: once; V: TRBV30; D: NA; DNA: TGTGCCTGGAGTGTTGCGGATTTTGGTGGCTACACCTTC; CDR3: CAWSVADFGGYTF
J: TRBJ1-4; size: NA; V: TRBV2; D: TRBD1; DNA: TGTGCCAGCAGTGCCAACAGGGGCGGGGGGTCTAATGAAAAACTGTTTTTT; CDR3: CASSANRGGGSNEKLFF
J: TRBJ1-2; size: NA; V: TRBV9; D: NA; DNA: TGTGCCAGCAGCCCCTTTGATCGGGAAGGAGCTTTTGGCTACACCTTC; CDR3: CASSPFDREGAFGYTF
J: TRBJ2-5; size: NA; V: TRBV5-1; D: TRBD2; DNA: TGCGCCAGCAGCGCTAGCGGGGGCCAAGAGACCCAGTACTTC; CDR3: CASSASGGQETQYF
J: TRBJ1-5; size: few; V: TRBV3-1/TRBV3-2; D: TRBD1; DNA: TGTGCCAGCAGCCTCAGACAGGGGATGCAGCCCCAGCATTTT; CDR3: CASSLRQGMQPQHF
J: TRBJ1-1; size: NA; V: TRBV24-1; D: NA; DNA: TGTGCCACCAGTGATTTGGCCGAGCCCCACGAAGCTTTCTTT; CDR3: CATSDLAEPHEAFF
J: TRBJ1-1; size: NA; V: TRBV5-1; D: NA; DNA: TGCGCCAGCAGCTTGGGCCCTCGCGGGACTGAAGCTTTCTTT; CDR3: CASSLGPRGTEAFF
J: TRBJ1-5; size: NA; V: TRBV4-2; D: TRBD1; DNA: TGTGCCAGCAGCCGAACACAGGGGGCCGATCAGCCCCAGCATTTT; CDR3: CASSRTQGADQPQHF
J: TRBJ2-5; size: NA; V: TRBV9; D: TRBD1; DNA: TGTGCCAGCAGCAAGGACAGGGTAGAGACCCAGTACTTC; CDR3: CASSKDRVETQYF
J: TRBJ2-1; size: NA; V: TRBV24-1; D: NA; DNA: TGTGCCACAAGAGCGGAAAGCTCCTACAATGAGCAGTTCTTC; CDR3: CATRAESSYNEQFF
J: TRBJ2-1; size: NA; V: TRBV19; D: NA; DNA: TGTGCCAGTAGTATAGACTCAGGGGCACTTACCTACAATGAGCAGTTCTTC; CDR3: CASSIDSGALTYNEQFF
J: TRBJ1-2; size: NA; V: TRBV9; D: TRBD1; DNA: TGTGCCAGCAGCGCCCGGGACAGGAACGGCGGCTACACCTTC; CDR3: CASSARDRNGGYTF